One sample yielded the 6 T cell receptor beta chains listed below, sequenced in a study of Ad26.COV2.S vaccination and SARS-CoV-2 variants. Some clones are missing from TCRdb's copy, which holds only in-frame ones; the method was immunoSEQ multiplex PCR. The sample lists some 180,000 clones; around 90% were seen once. The sequencing here drew on peripheral blood, taken after recovery from COVID-19. These receptors were taken from a human donor who had recovered from COVID-19.

The genes are TRBV4-2 and TRBJ1-4, with 10 bases identical to TRBD1. Germline V gene data show CDR1 as LGHNA and CDR2 as YNFKEQ. J was trimmed by 8 bases and V by 4 bases; bases with no gene match: 4. The CDR3 covers 14 residues. This CDR3 is CASSPGQGEEKLFF. The CDR3 nucleotides read TGTGCCAGCAGCCCTGGACAGGGGGAAGAAAAACTGTTTTTT.

The chain couples TRBV7-2 to TRBJ2-5, with D uncertain. Looked up from germline, CDR1 is SGHTA and CDR2 is FQGNSA. The CDR3 runs 16 residues. V was shortened by 7 bases and J by 5 bases, with 23 bases between the two germline ends. CDR3 in DNA: TGTGCCAGCAAGACCCTTGGTGCCACGGCGCCGGAGACCCAGTACTTC. Translated: CASKTLGATAPETQYF.

In this sample, this clone turned up once. The chain has TRBV29-1 and TRBJ2-2; D remains unclear. Germline CDR1 and CDR2: SQVTM and ANQGSEA. Trimming removed 5 bases at V and 5 bases at J, with 9 bases between. The length of the CDR3 is 12 residues. CDR3 residues: CSVTYGTGELFF. The CDR3 DNA reads as TGCAGCGTTACTTACGGAACCGGGGAGCTGTTTTTT.

This sequence joins TRBV4-1 and TRBJ2-6; 10 positions agree with TRBD2. Germline CDR1 is MGHRA and CDR2 is YSYEKL. The V gene end was trimmed by 0 bases and the J gene end by 1 base; junction bases not matched to a gene: 12. This CDR3 is 21 amino acids long. The CDR3 reads CASSQDNLERGGTSGANVLTF. CDR3 nucleotides: TGCGCCAGCAGCCAAGATAACCTTGAGCGGGGGGGCACATCTGGGGCCAACGTCCTGACTTTC.

The genes are TRBV5-1 and TRBJ1-1; D perhaps matches TRBD1 (5 bases). V was shortened by 3 bases and J by 1 base, with 7 bases between the two germline ends. The CDR3 is made up of 13 amino acids. In germline, CDR1 is SGHRS, CDR2 YFSETQ. The CDR3 sequence: CASSYGQNTEAFF. The CDR3 DNA reads TGCGCCAGCAGCTACGGACAGAACACTGAAGCTTTCTTT.

The rearrangement uses TRBV24-1 and TRBJ2-1; D remains unclear. V dropped 3 bases and J dropped 0 bases, with 11 bases sitting between them. Germline values: CDR1 KGHDR, CDR2 SFDVKD. This CDR3 spans 16 amino acids. The CDR3, as DNA: TGTGCCACCAGTGATGCTGACGGAAGCTCCTACAATGAGCAGTTCTTC. It yields the protein CATSDADGSSYNEQFF.